A selection of T cell receptor beta chains follows, all from one sample in a study of CD8 T cells in ankylosing spondylitis. TCRdb called the 5' RACE reads again in MiXCR, with one record for every CDR3 protein. The sample has around 890,000 distinct CDR3 sequences; about 11% are singletons. The sample consisted of blood, either unsorted or a sorted T cell fraction (not recorded which). These receptors came from a male donor with ankylosing spondylitis. Each CDR3 is given with its conserved first and last residue. A D gene is named only where the DNA matches it firmly. Size values are once, few and many counts, or a class for expanded clones, and some rows have none.

size: .
J: TRBJ2-5
D: TRBD2
V: TRBV20-1
DNA: TGCAGTCCCTCCGGGGGGGCAGAGACCCAGTACTTC
CDR3: CSPSGGAETQYF

size: many
J: TRBJ2-1
D: .
V: TRBV5-1
DNA: TGCGCCAGCAGCTTGGGCACGGCAGCTGAGCAGTTCTTC
CDR3: CASSLGTAAEQFF

size: many
J: TRBJ1-2
D: .
V: TRBV6-1
DNA: TGTGCCAGCAGTCCCCGGACGAGGAGTGGCTACACCTTC
CDR3: CASSPRTRSGYTF

size: .
J: TRBJ1-5
D: TRBD1
V: TRBV28
DNA: TGTGCCAGCAGTTTTGGGACAGGGGGCATTCAGCCCCAGCATTTT
CDR3: CASSFGTGGIQPQHF

size: many
J: TRBJ2-1
D: TRBD2
V: TRBV20-1
DNA: TGCAGTGCTATAGGCGGGAGAAGTTACAATGAGCAGTTCTTC
CDR3: CSAIGGRSYNEQFF

size: .
J: TRBJ2-5
D: TRBD2
V: TRBV14
DNA: TGTGCCAGCAGCCAAGGTCCGGGGAGGGGAGAGACCCAGTACTTC
CDR3: CASSQGPGRGETQYF

size: many
J: TRBJ1-1
D: TRBD1
V: TRBV6-1
DNA: TGTGCCAGCAGCCGTCCCGGGACAGGGGGCTTCGCTTTCTTT
CDR3: CASSRPGTGGFAFF

size: .
J: TRBJ2-7
D: .
V: TRBV18
DNA: TGTGCCAGCTCACCACCGGCAAGGTCCTACGAGCAGTACTTC
CDR3: CASSPPARSYEQYF

size: .
J: TRBJ2-7
D: .
V: TRBV18
DNA: TGTGCCAGCTCTCCGCCTTCGCGGGACCACTACGAGCAGTACTTC
CDR3: CASSPPSRDHYEQYF

size: many
J: TRBJ2-2
D: .
V: TRBV4-3
DNA: TGCGCCAGCAGCCAACGGGACCGGAACACCGGGGAGCTGTTTTTT
CDR3: CASSQRDRNTGELFF

size: few
J: TRBJ2-7
D: .
V: TRBV6-1
DNA: TGTGCCAGCAGTCAGGGGGGCCCGAGCTTTTTATACGAGCAGTACTTC
CDR3: CASSQGGPSFLYEQYF

size: few
J: TRBJ2-3
D: TRBD1
V: TRBV7-2
DNA: TGTGCCAGCAGCTCCAACAGGGGGCGCCGCACAGATACGCAGTATTTT
CDR3: CASSSNRGRRTDTQYF

size: many
J: TRBJ1-5
D: .
V: TRBV18
DNA: TGTGCCAGCTCACCACCAGGCGGGCAGCCCCAGCATTTT
CDR3: CASSPPGGQPQHF

size: .
J: TRBJ2-1
D: TRBD2
V: TRBV7-2
DNA: TGTGCCAGCAGCTTAGTTTTAGCGGGAGTATCCTACAATGAGCAGTTCTTC
CDR3: CASSLVLAGVSYNEQFF

size: few
J: TRBJ2-5
D: .
V: TRBV7-9
DNA: TGTGCCAGCAGCTTCGGGGTGCTTGGGGAGACCCAGTACTTC
CDR3: CASSFGVLGETQYF

size: .
J: TRBJ2-5
D: TRBD1
V: TRBV5-1
DNA: TGCGCCAGCAGCTTGGACGGGACAGGGGCTTGGGAGACCCAGTACTTC
CDR3: CASSLDGTGAWETQYF

size: .
J: TRBJ2-1
D: TRBD2
V: TRBV24-1
DNA: TGTGCCACCAGTGATGCCGGGACTAGCGGGGACAAGCAGTTCTTC
CDR3: CATSDAGTSGDKQFF

size: many
J: TRBJ2-1
D: TRBD2
V: TRBV20-1
DNA: TGCAGTGCTGTCCCACTAGCGGACTCCTACAATGAGCAGTTCTTC
CDR3: CSAVPLADSYNEQFF

size: .
J: TRBJ1-1
D: .
V: TRBV4-3
DNA: TGCGCCAGCAGCCAAGAGAGCCGACTCCTGAACACTGAAGCTTTCTTT
CDR3: CASSQESRLLNTEAFF

size: few
J: TRBJ2-7
D: .
V: TRBV20-1
DNA: TGCAGTGCTAGATTTCGGGAGACCTCCTACGAGCAGTACTTC
CDR3: CSARFRETSYEQYF

size: few
J: TRBJ1-5
D: TRBD1
V: TRBV9
DNA: TGTGCCAGCAGCGTAGGACAGGGACTCGGGCAGCCCCAGCATTTT
CDR3: CASSVGQGLGQPQHF

size: .
J: TRBJ2-3
D: TRBD1
V: TRBV30
DNA: TGTGCCTGGATGGGGACAGGGGGCACAGATACGCAGTATTTT
CDR3: CAWMGTGGTDTQYF

size: few
J: TRBJ2-7
D: TRBD1
V: TRBV4-1
DNA: TGCGCCAGCAGCTTTGGACAGGACAACGAGCAGTACTTC
CDR3: CASSFGQDNEQYF

size: few
J: TRBJ2-5
D: TRBD1
V: TRBV10-3
DNA: TGTGCCATCAGCACAGGGGTCCTCCAAGAGACCCAGTACTTC
CDR3: CAISTGVLQETQYF

size: few
J: TRBJ2-5
D: .
V: TRBV12-3/TRBV12-4
DNA: TGTGCCAGCAGTCCATGGGGCAGCCAAGAGACCCAGTACTTC
CDR3: CASSPWGSQETQYF

size: .
J: TRBJ2-1
D: TRBD1
V: TRBV24-1
DNA: TGTGCCACCAGGCGTCAGGGGGCGCATGAGCAGTTCTTC
CDR3: CATRRQGAHEQFF

size: few
J: TRBJ2-5
D: .
V: TRBV7-2
DNA: TGTGCCAGCAGCCCAACCGGGGCTATGAGTAAAAAGACCCAGTACTTC
CDR3: CASSPTGAMSKKTQYF

size: few
J: TRBJ2-1
D: TRBD2
V: TRBV7-9
DNA: TGTGCCAGCAGCCCCAGGGTAGCGGGGGACTACAATGAGCAGTTCTTC
CDR3: CASSPRVAGDYNEQFF

size: .
J: TRBJ2-3
D: .
V: TRBV27
DNA: TGTGCCAGCAGGCTGGTGCGCACAGATACGCAGTATTTT
CDR3: CASRLVRTDTQYF

size: few
J: TRBJ2-1
D: .
V: TRBV24-1
DNA: TGTGCCACCAGTGATACGCCCAGCTCCTACAATGAGCAGTTCTTC
CDR3: CATSDTPSSYNEQFF

size: few
J: TRBJ2-2
D: .
V: TRBV28
DNA: TGTGCCAGCAGTCGCCCGGGGCCCGGGGAGCTGTTTTTT
CDR3: CASSRPGPGELFF

size: .
J: TRBJ1-1
D: .
V: TRBV12-3/TRBV12-4
DNA: TGTGCCAGCAGGGGGCTTCTGAACACTGAAGCTTTCTTT
CDR3: CASRGLLNTEAFF

size: .
J: TRBJ1-4
D: .
V: TRBV24-1
DNA: TGTGCCACCAGTGATTCGACGCCTGGTGGTGAAAAACTGTTTTTT
CDR3: CATSDSTPGGEKLFF

size: few
J: TRBJ1-2
D: .
V: TRBV7-2
DNA: TGTGCCAGCAGCTTTTACGGGAGGAATGGCTACACCTTC
CDR3: CASSFYGRNGYTF

size: .
J: TRBJ1-2
D: .
V: TRBV20-1
DNA: TGCAGTGCTAGAGATCTACAGGACTATGGCTACACCTTC
CDR3: CSARDLQDYGYTF

size: .
J: TRBJ1-2
D: TRBD1
V: TRBV5-1
DNA: TGCGCCAGCAGCCCGGCAGCGGGACAGACCTATGGCTACACCTTC
CDR3: CASSPAAGQTYGYTF

size: few
J: TRBJ2-3
D: TRBD1
V: TRBV24-1
DNA: TGTGCCACCAGTGGTAACCGGGACAGGAGCACAGATACGCAGTATTTT
CDR3: CATSGNRDRSTDTQYF

size: .
J: TRBJ2-5
D: .
V: TRBV10-3
DNA: TGTGCCATCAGTGAGTCGCCAGAGAAACAAGAGACCCAGTACTTC
CDR3: CAISESPEKQETQYF

size: few
J: TRBJ1-1
D: TRBD1
V: TRBV5-1
DNA: TGCGCCAGCAGCGATGACAGGGGATTTGGGTACACTGAAGCTTTCTTT
CDR3: CASSDDRGFGYTEAFF

size: many
J: TRBJ2-1
D: .
V: TRBV20-1
DNA: TGCAGTGCTAGAAATCGAGTGGCCTACAATGAGCAGTTCTTC
CDR3: CSARNRVAYNEQFF

size: few
J: TRBJ1-1
D: .
V: TRBV12-3/TRBV12-4
DNA: TGTGCCAGCATCCGGCAAGAGAACACTGAAGCTTTCTTT
CDR3: CASIRQENTEAFF

size: .
J: TRBJ1-5
D: .
V: TRBV20-1
DNA: TGCAGTGCTACCAACGGGCTCAATCAGCCCCAGCATTTT
CDR3: CSATNGLNQPQHF

size: few
J: TRBJ1-4
D: TRBD1
V: TRBV5-1
DNA: TGCGCCAGCAGCCAGGGGGCAAGGGAAAAACTGTTTTTT
CDR3: CASSQGAREKLFF

size: few
J: TRBJ2-3
D: .
V: TRBV4-3
DNA: TGCGCCAGCAGCCAAGTATATAGCACAGATACGCAGTATTTT
CDR3: CASSQVYSTDTQYF

size: many
J: TRBJ1-6
D: .
V: TRBV4-2
DNA: TGTGCCAGCAGCCAACGAACAGGGAATTCACCCCTCCACTTT
CDR3: CASSQRTGNSPLHF

size: few
J: TRBJ1-6
D: .
V: TRBV20-1
DNA: TGCAGTGCTAGATGGTCCGGGATTGGTTCACCCCTCCACTTT
CDR3: CSARWSGIGSPLHF

size: .
J: TRBJ2-1
D: .
V: TRBV20-1
DNA: TGCAGTGCTAGAGGAGCGCAGGGTGCACATTACAATGAGCAGTTCTTC
CDR3: CSARGAQGAHYNEQFF

size: .
J: TRBJ1-4
D: .
V: TRBV4-2
DNA: TGTGCCAGCAGCCAAGATGCTCAAAGTGAAAAACTGTATTTT
CDR3: CASSQDAQSEKLYF

size: .
J: TRBJ2-7
D: .
V: TRBV12-3/TRBV12-4
DNA: TGTGCCAGCAGGGACGGTGGCTCCTACGAGCAGTACTTC
CDR3: CASRDGGSYEQYF

size: few
J: TRBJ1-2
D: .
V: TRBV3-1
DNA: TGTGCCAGCAGCCGAGGCTCGGGGATTAACTATGGCTACACCTTC
CDR3: CASSRGSGINYGYTF

size: .
J: TRBJ2-3
D: .
V: TRBV20-1
DNA: TGCAGTGCCGTACCCCTGATCCAAAGCACAGATACGCAGTATTTT
CDR3: CSAVPLIQSTDTQYF

size: many
J: TRBJ1-5
D: .
V: TRBV15
DNA: TGTGCCACCAGCAGAGATCGAAATCAGCCCCAGCATTTT
CDR3: CATSRDRNQPQHF

size: .
J: TRBJ1-2
D: .
V: TRBV20-1
DNA: TGCAGTGCCCACTGGACAGAAACCAACTATGGCTACACCTTC
CDR3: CSAHWTETNYGYTF

size: .
J: TRBJ1-2
D: TRBD1
V: TRBV25-1
DNA: TGTGCCAGCAGTGACGTTAGAAGGGGGCACTATGGCTACACCTTC
CDR3: CASSDVRRGHYGYTF

size: many
J: TRBJ2-3
D: TRBD2
V: TRBV29-1
DNA: TGCAGCGTTGAGGAGCGGGAGGGGGTAGATACGCAGTATTTT
CDR3: CSVEEREGVDTQYF

size: .
J: TRBJ1-5
D: .
V: TRBV6-2/TRBV6-3
DNA: TGTGCCAGCAGTTACCGGCCATCTTGGAATCAGCCCCAGCATTTT
CDR3: CASSYRPSWNQPQHF

size: many
J: TRBJ2-7
D: .
V: TRBV4-3
DNA: TGCGCCAGCAGCCAAGGTCTTGGGGCGGGGAGCTCCTACGAGCAGTACTTC
CDR3: CASSQGLGAGSSYEQYF

size: few
J: TRBJ2-1
D: .
V: TRBV27
DNA: TGTGCCAGCAGTTTATGGGCCGACATCAAAATAGGCGATGAGCAGTTCTTC
CDR3: CASSLWADIKIGDEQFF

size: .
J: TRBJ2-4
D: .
V: TRBV6-5
DNA: TGTGCCAGCAGTTACGGCAGTGCCAAAAACATTCAGTACTTC
CDR3: CASSYGSAKNIQYF

size: few
J: TRBJ2-7
D: .
V: TRBV12-3/TRBV12-4
DNA: TGTGCCAGCAGTTTAGCGCGGGAACTGAGTAACGAGCAGTACTTC
CDR3: CASSLARELSNEQYF